These 8 T cell receptor beta chains came from one sample sequenced in a study of T cell changes during pregnancy in multiple sclerosis. Here immunoSEQ multiplex PCR was the method, and the copy in TCRdb shows in-frame clones only, minus some. Of about 20,000 clones in the sample, 70% to 90% are singletons; the top ten hold roughly 5%. This specimen was CD8+ T cells from peripheral blood mononuclear cells, taken in the second trimester of pregnancy. The source is a female donor in good health, enrolled as a control in a pregnancy study.

This sequence joins TRBV7-9 and TRBJ2-1; TRBD2 matches at 8 bases. The CDR3 totals 15 residues. Germline lookup yields CDR1 SEHNR and CDR2 FQNEAQ (reference sequence). V trimming: 4 bases; J trimming: 1 base; junction bases outside the gene matches: 3. Written as DNA, the CDR3 is TGTGCCAGCAGCTCCGGGAGGGGGTCCTACAATGAGCAGTTCTTC. It yields the protein CASSSGRGSYNEQFF.

This sequence joins TRBV2 and TRBJ1-5; D may be TRBD1 (6 bases). The germline gives CDR1 SNHLY, CDR2 FYNNEI. V gave up 1 base and J gave up 6 bases, with 7 bases separating them. CDR3 length equals 13 residues. CDR3 sequence reads: CASSEGGLQPQHF. The CDR3, as DNA: TGTGCCAGCAGTGAAGGGGGGCTTCAGCCCCAGCATTTT.

V is TRBV5-4 and J is TRBJ2-1, with TRBD2 matching over 7 bases. The CDR3 is 16 amino acids. J was trimmed by 7 bases and V by 0 bases; bases with no gene match: 10. Per germline, CDR1 SGHNT and CDR2 YYREEE (reference sequence). The CDR3 DNA reads TGTGCCAGCAGCTTGGTATTCGGCGGGAGTGCTAATGAGCAGTTCTTC. It encodes CASSLVFGGSANEQFF.

This chain uses TRBV6-4 with TRBJ2-1; 9 bases align to TRBD1. The V segment lost 2 bases and the J segment 5 bases; nucleotides outside the gene matches: 7. CDR3 length: 16 amino acids. Germline lookup yields CDR1 MRHNA and CDR2 SNTAGT. CDR3 in amino acids: CASSDKATGGDNEQFF. The DNA for the CDR3 is TGTGCCAGCAGTGACAAGGCGACAGGGGGGGACAATGAGCAGTTCTTC.

The chain couples TRBV5-1 to TRBJ2-1; possibly TRBD1 for D (6 bases). Per germline, CDR1 SGHRS and CDR2 YFSETQ. CDR3 length equals 13 residues. Between the trimmed V and J ends, which lost 0 bases and 7 bases, there was a span of 8 bases. CDR3 coding DNA: TGCGCCAGCAGCTTGGTGAGGGGGAATGAGCAGTTCTTC. Its translation is CASSLVRGNEQFF.

CDR3 sequence: CASRRRDYPYEQYF. CDR3 in DNA: TGTGCCAGCCGTAGAAGGGACTATCCCTACGAGCAGTACTTC. The rearrangement joins TRBV6-1 to TRBJ2-7; 7 bases are a match to TRBD2. V was clipped by 8 bases and J by 2 bases; unmatched bases: 9. The V gene's germline CDR1 is MNHNS and CDR2 SASEGT. The length of the CDR3 is 14 residues.

The rearrangement joins TRBV18 to TRBJ1-5, with D perhaps TRBD1 (6 bases). Germline loops: CDR1 KGHSH, CDR2 LQKENI. This CDR3 is built from 14 residues. Trimming left V 3 bases short and J 9 bases short, with 15 bases between. The CDR3, as DNA: TGTGCCAGCTCACCCGAGACAGGCTTCCGGCCCCAGCATTTT. Encoded protein: CASSPETGFRPQHF.

V usage is TRBV2 and J usage is TRBJ2-5; 7 bases are a match to TRBD1. With 6 bases clipped from V and 5 bases from J, the junction kept 9 bases outside the gene matches. There are 14 residues in the CDR3. CDR1 is SNHLY, CDR2 FYNNEI, per germline. The CDR3 spells CASSDTTGLETQYF. CDR3 coding DNA: TGTGCCAGCAGCGACACGACAGGGTTGGAGACCCAGTACTTC.